This T cell receptor beta chain was profiled in a study of blood T cell repertoires in COVID-19. This clone was counted once. In germline, CDR1 is DFQATT, CDR2 SNEGSKA (reference sequence). After removal of 3 bases from V and 1 base from J, the junction contained 2 bases not matched to a gene. The CDR3 is made up of 15 amino acids. In the original processing: Nucleated cell number was recorded as an estimate derived from reference gene primer amplification. Sequenced by immunoSEQ multiplex PCR; TCRdb stores in-frame clones only, minus some. The V and J calls and clone size come from that table; D and trimming were worked out from the DNA. This table holds fewer than 300,000 clones, roughly 85% found once.

V and J are TRBV20-1 and TRBJ2-3; 12 bases line up with TRBD2. The sample consisted of peripheral blood. This TCR came from a man aged 45-60 years with active or convalescent COVID-19. CDR3 nucleotide sequence: TGCAGTGCTAGTGGACTAGCGGGGCGCACAGATACGCAGTATTTT. Its translation is CSASGLAGRTDTQYF.